The 10 T cell receptor beta chains below come from one sample, sequenced in a study of cytomegalovirus exposure and HLA in healthy donors. Vbeta (60) and Jbeta (13) primers were used in the PCR. TCRdb's table, derived via immunoSEQ multiplex PCR, lists solely in-frame clones and lacks some. The data hold some 150,000 clones, with about 70% observed a single time. The sample taken for sequencing was PBMCs. Receptors originate from a woman between 40 and 55 years old in good health and CMV-seronegative.

This clone was seen just once. V usage is TRBV7-2 and J usage is TRBJ2-7; the D gene is possibly TRBD2 (6 bases). The ends were cut back, 2 bases at V and 5 bases at J, with 7 bases in the middle. This CDR3 spans 12 amino acids. Germline CDR1 reads SGHTA; CDR2 reads FQGNSA. As DNA, the CDR3 is TGTGCCAGCAGCTTATGGGGGGACGAGCAGTACTTC. It encodes CASSLWGDEQYF.

This clone has more than one count but fewer than ten. The chain carries TRBV19 and TRBJ1-1; D perhaps matches TRBD1 (5 bases). The CDR3 loop spans 13 amino acids. Germline values: CDR1 LNHDA, CDR2 SQIVND (reference sequence). Trimming removed 7 bases at V and 0 bases at J, with 9 bases between. CDR3: CASIGHLNTEAFF. CDR3 nucleotides: TGTGCCAGTATCGGACATTTGAACACTGAAGCTTTCTTT.

The V call is TRBV19, the J call TRBJ1-2, with 8 positions matching TRBD1. CDR3 length: 14 residues. Germline V gene data show CDR1 as LNHDA and CDR2 as SQIVND (reference sequence). V shed 2 bases, J shed 3 bases, and the junction held 2 bases outside the gene matches. The CDR3 nucleotides are TGTGCCAGTAGTATAAACAGGGGGGACTATGGCTACACCTTC. This encodes CASSINRGDYGYTF.

On this clone: Other DNA sequences of this sample code for an identical CDR3. The J gene is TRBJ1-1, the V gene TRBV28, with 7 positions matching TRBD1. This CDR3 has 14 amino acids. Germline values: CDR1 MDHEN, CDR2 SYDVKM. V was clipped by 6 bases and J by 0 bases; unmatched bases: 4. CDR3 nucleotides: TGTGCCAGCAGCTTAACAGGGGTGAACACTGAAGCTTTCTTT. It yields the protein CASSLTGVNTEAFF.

The chain combines TRBV5-4 with TRBJ2-7; TRBD1 aligns across 9 bases. This CDR3 contains 16 residues. Trimming at V came to 2 bases and at J to 2 bases, leaving 8 bases not matched to a gene. Germline CDR1 reads SGHNT; CDR2 reads YYREEE (reference sequence). In DNA, the CDR3 is TGTGCCAGCAGCTTAGGGGGGACAGGGAGAACCTACGAGCAGTACTTC. Its protein product is CASSLGGTGRTYEQYF. The full variable domain, rest sourced from reference TRBV5-4 and TRBJ2-7, is ETGVTQSPTHLIKTRGQQVTLRCSSQSGHNTVSWYQQALGQGPQFIFQYYREEENGRGNFPPRFSGLQFPNYSSELNVNALELDDSALYLCASSLGGTGRTYEQYFGPGTRLTVT.

The chain couples TRBV6-1 to TRBJ1-4; 7 positions match TRBD1. Trimming removed 2 bases from V and 0 bases from J; junction bases left unmatched: 6. Germline assignment: CDR1 MNHNS and CDR2 SASEGT. CDR3 length: 17 residues. CDR3 amino acids: CASSEPGQSSTNEKLFF. In DNA, the CDR3 is TGTGCCAGCAGTGAACCGGGACAGTCATCAACTAATGAAAAACTGTTTTTT.

This chain links TRBV5-1 with TRBJ1-5; the match to TRBD1 covers 7 bases. CDR1 and CDR2 from the germline V gene are SGHRS and YFSETQ. Trimming took 4 bases from V and 3 from J; bases not matched to a gene: 7. The CDR3 extends over 15 amino acids. This CDR3 reads CASSPTGTDNQPQHF. CDR3 nucleotide sequence: TGCGCCAGCAGCCCGACTGGGACAGACAATCAGCCCCAGCATTTT.

This chain links TRBV28 with TRBJ2-7; 9 nucleotides line up with TRBD1. CDR1 is MDHEN and CDR2 is SYDVKM in the germline V gene. The CDR3 runs to 15 residues. V trimming: 5 bases; J trimming: 6 bases; junction bases outside the gene matches: 11. The CDR3 loop is CASSDVTGTGSEQYF. The CDR3 DNA is TGTGCCAGCAGTGATGTCACCGGGACAGGGAGCGAGCAGTACTTC.

The chain is built from TRBV28 and TRBJ1-1; the D is unclear. The CDR3 loop spans 13 amino acids. CDR1 MDHEN and CDR2 SYDVKM come from the germline V gene. The V and J ends lost 5 bases and 7 bases respectively, with 14 bases between them. In DNA, the CDR3 is TGTGCCAGCAGTCTGCCGGTCTCAGGTGAAGCTTTCTTT. Translation: CASSLPVSGEAFF.

This clone came up a few times. CDR3 DNA: TGCGCCAGCAGCATTCATGGAACCGGGGCTTTCTTT. Encoded protein: CASSIHGTGAFF. V is TRBV10-1 and J is TRBJ1-1; D ambiguous. The CDR3 consists of 12 residues. Germline-derived CDR1 and CDR2 are WNHNN and SYGVQD (reference sequence). Trimming took off 6 bases at V and 11 bases at J, with 16 bases between the two ends.